The TCR beta chain under discussion was sequenced for a study of cytomegalovirus exposure and HLA in healthy donors. As for this clone: The antigen remains unidentified.

General study points: Certain sequence variants were highly shared and formed a cluster, and this cluster was likely a sequencing artifact. The study flagged about 160 TCR beta chains as cytomegalovirus-associated. With later analysis, a missense DCLRE1C variant became linked to TCR beta V- and J-gene trimming. While the bulk of TCR sequences proved rare, some public TCRs turned up in many donors.

The PCR used 60 Vbeta and 13 Jbeta primers. The assay was immunoSEQ multiplex PCR, and TCRdb's table has in-frame clones only and misses some. The sample holds 200,000 to 250,000 clones, under 85% seen once. The sample taken for sequencing was PBMCs. This clonotype originated in a man aged 50-59 years in good health and CMV-seronegative.

This chain's CDR3 is CSVYMGGTGELFF. CDR3 DNA: TGCAGCGTCTATATGGGGGGCACCGGGGAGCTGTTTTTT. V gene TRBV29-1 combines with J gene TRBJ2-2, with D maybe TRBD2 (6 bases). Trimming took 6 bases from V and 4 from J, leaving 12 bases between them. Looked up from germline, CDR1 is SQVTM and CDR2 is ANQGSEA. The length of the CDR3 is 13 residues.